The clone carrying this T cell receptor (beta chain) was counted at least ten times. This CDR3 contains 15 residues. This specimen belongs to a study of read filtering for tumor transcriptome and immune sequencing. From roughly 390 ng of RNA, a library with molecular barcoded alpha/delta and beta/gamma adaptors was made. A single record per CDR3 protein comes from TCRdb applying MiXCR to the reads. Seen here are 35,000 to 40,000 distinct CDR3 sequences, roughly 13% observed once, and the top ten hold approximately 35%. At the time of active disease, bone marrow was collected from every patient. Sequenced: a population of CD138-negative cells sorted from bone marrow. The genes are TRBV21-1 and TRBJ2-7; TRBD2 is the table's D call and was not checked against the DNA. TRBV21-1 is an annotated pseudogene. This clonotype was obtained from a donor at least 40 years old with multiple myeloma. CDR3 sequence: CASSQFRAAKGEQYF. CDR3 DNA: TGTGCCAGCAGCCAGTTCCGGGCCGCTAAAGGGGAGCAGTACTTC.